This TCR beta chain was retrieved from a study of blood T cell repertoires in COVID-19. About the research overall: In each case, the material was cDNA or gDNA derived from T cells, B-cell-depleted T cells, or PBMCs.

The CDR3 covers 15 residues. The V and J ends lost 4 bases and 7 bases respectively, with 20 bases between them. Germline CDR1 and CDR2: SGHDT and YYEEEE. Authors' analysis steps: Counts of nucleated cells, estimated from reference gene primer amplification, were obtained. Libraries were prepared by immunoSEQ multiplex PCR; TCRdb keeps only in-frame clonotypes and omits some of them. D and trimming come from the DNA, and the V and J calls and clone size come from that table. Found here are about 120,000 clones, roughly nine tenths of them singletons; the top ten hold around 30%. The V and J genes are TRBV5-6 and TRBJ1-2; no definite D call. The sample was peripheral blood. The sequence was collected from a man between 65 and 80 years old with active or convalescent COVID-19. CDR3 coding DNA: TGTGCCAGCAGCCTTGACACGGGATCCGTCTCTGGCTACACCTTC. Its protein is CASSLDTGSVSGYTF.